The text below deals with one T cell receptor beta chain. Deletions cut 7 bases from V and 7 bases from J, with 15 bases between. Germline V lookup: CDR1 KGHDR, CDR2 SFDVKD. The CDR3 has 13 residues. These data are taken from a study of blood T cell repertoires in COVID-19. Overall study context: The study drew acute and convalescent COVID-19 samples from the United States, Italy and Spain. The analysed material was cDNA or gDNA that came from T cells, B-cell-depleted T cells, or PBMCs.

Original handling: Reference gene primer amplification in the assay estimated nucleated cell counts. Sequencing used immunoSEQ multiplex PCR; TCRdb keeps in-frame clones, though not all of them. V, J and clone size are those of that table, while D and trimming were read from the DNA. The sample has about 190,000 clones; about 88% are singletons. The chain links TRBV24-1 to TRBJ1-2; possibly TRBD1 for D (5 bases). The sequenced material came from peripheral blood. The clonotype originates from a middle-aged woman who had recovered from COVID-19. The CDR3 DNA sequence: TGTGCCACCAGCCAGCCGGCGGGGGGTGGCTACACCTTC. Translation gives CATSQPAGGGYTF.